A selection of T cell receptor beta chains follows, all from one sample in a study of T cells in tuberculosis. Data came from immunoSEQ multiplex PCR; TCRdb stores just in-frame clones and leaves some out. The sample consists of about 50,000 clones, about 95% of them appearing once. The sequenced sample was PBMCs, obtained at tuberculosis diagnosis. These receptors were obtained from an adult with tuberculosis. Both conserved end residues are part of each CDR3. The D gene is left open where the match is weak. Not every row has a clone size; where given, it reads once, few, many or a size class.

j_call v_call cdr3_length d_call clone_size cdr3_aa cdr3_nt
TRBJ2-2 TRBV27 16 TRBD1 - CASSPTGQGGAGELFF TGTGCCAGCAGTCCCACGGGACAGGGGGGGGCCGGGGAGCTGTTTTTT
TRBJ1-2 TRBV5-5 12 TRBD1 - CASSSTGLGYTF TGTGCCAGCAGTTCGACAGGGCTTGGCTACACCTTC
TRBJ2-1 TRBV7-9 16 TRBD2 - CASSLGSGRSYNEQFF TGTGCCAGCAGCTTGGGTAGCGGGAGATCCTACAATGAGCAGTTCTTC
TRBJ2-7 TRBV20-1 11 - - CSAPDSTEQYF TGCAGTGCTCCGGACTCAACCGAGCAGTACTTC
TRBJ1-1 TRBV5-1 15 - - CASSLDGRLNTEAFF TGCGCCAGCAGCTTGGATGGCAGGTTGAACACTGAAGCTTTCTTT
TRBJ2-1 TRBV5-8 14 TRBD1 - CASSLGQGSNEQFF TGTGCCAGCAGCTTGGGACAGGGGAGCAATGAGCAGTTCTTC
TRBJ2-2 TRBV7-2 15 TRBD1 - CASSSQTGRTGELFF TGTGCCAGCAGCTCCCAGACAGGGAGAACCGGGGAGCTGTTTTTT
TRBJ1-4 TRBV4-1 17 TRBD1 - CASSQDDPGTGFQKLFF TGCGCCAGCAGCCAAGATGATCCTGGGACAGGGTTTCAAAAACTGTTTTTT
TRBJ2-7 TRBV4-2 15 - few CASSQDLTGTYEQYF TGTGCCAGCAGCCAAGATCTGACGGGAACCTACGAGCAGTACTTC
TRBJ2-1 TRBV6-5 14 TRBD2 - CASRAGTSEGEQFF TGTGCCAGCAGAGCCGGGACTAGCGAAGGTGAGCAGTTCTTC
TRBJ1-2 TRBV30 14 - - CAWSVRGGSYGYTF TGTGCCTGGAGTGTAAGGGGTGGCAGCTATGGCTACACCTTC
TRBJ1-5 TRBV5-5 15 - - CASSRSTPGNQPQHF TGTGCCAGCAGCCGCTCGACACCCGGCAATCAGCCCCAGCATTTT